One and the same sample provided the 21 T cell receptor beta chains below, sequenced in a study of blood T cell repertoires in COVID-19. Profiling relied on immunoSEQ multiplex PCR, and the TCRdb table lists in-frame clones only, not all of them. The sample carries approximately 44,000 clones, around four fifths recorded once. Sequencing used peripheral blood. These TCRs come from a human donor in a cohort sampled during active COVID-19.

This chain links TRBV30 with TRBJ2-1; 16 bases are shared with TRBD2. Trimming cost V 3 bases and J 15 bases; bases outside gene matches: 11. There are 15 residues in the CDR3. Per the germline V gene, CDR1 is GTSNPN and CDR2 is SVGIG (reference sequence). The CDR3 loop is CAWSPPSGTSGGAFF. The CDR3 DNA reads as TGTGCCTGGAGCCCTCCGTCCGGGACTAGCGGGGGGGCGTTCTTC.

This clone was seen once. The CDR3 protein is CASSSGLEPYEQYF. Here the CDR3 DNA reads TGTGCCAGCAGCTCGGGACTAGAACCTTACGAGCAGTACTTC. The J gene is TRBJ2-7, the V gene TRBV7-2; 8 nucleotides align to TRBD2. J gave up 4 bases and V 4 bases, and 6 bases lay outside the gene matches. The CDR3 has 14 amino acids. CDR1 is SGHTA, CDR2 FQGNSA, per germline. Using reference TRBV7-2 and TRBJ2-7 for the parts outside the CDR3, the full variable domain is GAGVSQSPSNKVTEKGKDVELRCDPISGHTALYWYRQSLGQGLEFLIYFQGNSAPDKSGLPSDRFSAERTGGSVSTLTIQRTQQEDSAVYLCASSSGLEPYEQYFGPGTRLTVT.

The chain has TRBV6-5 and TRBJ1-2; 7 positions agree with TRBD1. Germline V gene sequence: CDR1 MNHEY, CDR2 SVGAGI. The trim removed 5 bases at V and 6 bases at J, leaving 6 bases unmatched. There are 13 residues in the CDR3. Here the CDR3 DNA reads TGTGCCAGCAGTAACAGGGGAATAGATGGCTACACCTTC. Protein product: CASSNRGIDGYTF.

V and J are TRBV4-1 and TRBJ2-3, with TRBD2 matching over 7 bases. Germline loops: CDR1 MGHRA, CDR2 YSYEKL. This CDR3 region has 15 residues. The trim removed 3 bases at V and 0 bases at J, leaving 3 bases unmatched. This CDR3 reads CASSHGTTSTDTQYF. The CDR3 DNA is TGCGCCAGCAGCCACGGGACTACTAGCACAGATACGCAGTATTTT.

The chain carries TRBV6-4 and TRBJ1-5; D call uncertain. CDR3 size: 16 residues. The V and J ends lost 0 bases and 0 bases respectively, with 9 bases between them. The V gene's germline CDR1 is MRHNA and CDR2 SNTAGT. CDR3 loop: CASSDSYGNSNQPQHF. The CDR3, as DNA: TGTGCCAGCAGTGACTCATACGGGAATAGCAATCAGCCCCAGCATTTT.

In this sample, this clone turned up once. The V gene is TRBV5-1, the J gene TRBJ2-5; tentative D call: TRBD2 (7 bases). V lost 3 bases and J lost 1, with 16 bases in between. Germline values: CDR1 SGHRS, CDR2 YFSETQ. The CDR3 loop spans 16 amino acids. Here the CDR3 reads CASSSLGGVFQETQYF. The CDR3 bases are TGCGCCAGCAGCTCCCTAGGGGGGGTATTCCAAGAGACCCAGTACTTC.

As DNA, the CDR3 is TGTGCCAGCTCACCCTACCGGGACAGCGAGCAGTACTTC. It codes for CASSPYRDSEQYF. The chain uses TRBV18 and TRBJ2-7; the match to TRBD1 covers 7 bases. The CDR3 consists of 13 residues. V gave up 3 bases and J gave up 6 bases; unmatched junction bases: 5. Germline CDR1 KGHSH, CDR2 LQKENI.

J is TRBJ2-3 and V is TRBV7-2, with TRBD1 as a possible D gene (5 bases). Germline assignment: CDR1 SGHTA and CDR2 FQGNSA. The CDR3 covers 15 residues. Trimming removed 6 bases at V and 2 bases at J, with 15 bases between. The CDR3 is CASRVGALVTDTQYF. The CDR3 DNA is TGTGCCAGCAGGGTAGGGGCTCTCGTCACAGATACGCAGTATTTT.

This rearrangement joins TRBV2 to TRBJ2-3; no clear D gene. The CDR3 loop spans 12 amino acids. Germline V lookup: CDR1 SNHLY, CDR2 FYNNEI. The chain's CDR3 is CATGYSTDTQYF. In DNA form, the CDR3 reads TGTGCGACCGGGTACTCCACAGATACGCAGTATTTT.

V is TRBV19 and J is TRBJ2-5; TRBD1 aligns across 11 bases. The J segment lost 2 bases and the V segment lost 9 bases, leaving 8 bases of the junction unmatched. Germline CDR1 and CDR2: LNHDA and SQIVND (reference sequence). The CDR3 extends over 15 amino acids. The CDR3 here is CASKRGQGVQETQYF. In DNA, the CDR3 is TGTGCCAGCAAGAGGGGACAGGGGGTTCAAGAGACCCAGTACTTC.

The genes are TRBV6-2 or TRBV6-3 and TRBJ2-1, with a possible D match to TRBD2 (6 bases). The V and J ends lost 0 bases and 10 bases respectively, with 19 bases between them. The length of the CDR3 is 16 residues. Germline CDR1 is MNHEY and CDR2 is SVGEGT. The CDR3 nucleotides read TGTGCCAGCAGTTACTCGTTCACTAGCTCCCGGCCCGAGCAGTTCTTC. This sequence encodes CASSYSFTSSRPEQFF.

This clone occurred a few times. This sequence joins TRBV5-5 and TRBJ1-5, with a possible D match to TRBD1 (6 bases). The CDR3 spans 14 residues. Per germline, CDR1 SGHKS and CDR2 YYEKEE (reference sequence). V lost 2 bases and J lost 5, with 11 bases in between. CDR3 amino acids: CASSLQGSYQPQHF. The CDR3 nucleotides are TGTGCCAGCAGCTTACAGGGATCCTATCAGCCCCAGCATTTT.

In regard to this clone: Because the CDR3's place on the DNA is in doubt, the DNA is left out and the CDR3 is given as listed by TCRdb. The chain links TRBV9 to TRBJ1-6; TRBD1, the table's D call, lacks a check against the DNA. The CDR3 is made up of 13 amino acids, end residues included. Germline CDR1 SGDLS, CDR2 YYNGEE. The CDR3: CASSVGAGTGLHF.

This chain uses TRBV23-1 with TRBJ2-5; 7 bases are a match to TRBD1. TRBV23-1 is labeled an ORF, and its function is uncertain. The CDR3 consists of 14 residues. With 8 bases clipped from V and 5 bases from J, the junction kept 11 bases outside the gene matches. CDR3 sequence: CASRSDRVSETQYF. CDR3 in DNA: TGCGCCAGCCGATCAGACAGGGTATCGGAGACCCAGTACTTC.

CDR3 sequence: CASSSMNTIYF. CDR3 in DNA: TGTGCCAGCAGTTCCATGAACACCATATATTTT. The J gene is TRBJ1-3, the V gene TRBV6-6; D ambiguous. Per the germline V gene, CDR1 is MNHNY and CDR2 is SVGAGI (reference sequence). The CDR3 contains 11 residues. Trimming cost V 4 bases and J 7 bases, with 5 bases left between them.

This clone was found once. The CDR3 nucleotides read TGTGCCAGCAGCTCACCCGGGAGAACCTACGAGCAGTACTTC. It codes for CASSSPGRTYEQYF. The chain couples TRBV7-2 to TRBJ2-7; a possible D gene is TRBD2 (6 bases). Per the germline V gene, CDR1 is SGHTA and CDR2 is FQGNSA. The CDR3 runs 14 residues. V was cut by 4 bases and J by 2 bases, with 12 bases left in between.

V and J are TRBV10-2 and TRBJ2-3; D is possibly TRBD2 (7 bases). Germline V gene data show CDR1 as WSHSY and CDR2 as SAAADI. V lost 3 bases and J lost 4, with 11 bases in between. The CDR3 extends over 14 amino acids. The CDR3 is CASSDGGPSDTQYF. The CDR3 bases are TGCGCCAGCAGTGACGGGGGGCCCTCAGATACGCAGTATTTT.

Here the CDR3 DNA reads TGTGCCACAAAGGATGGGCAGCCCGACGAGCAGTACTTC. It codes for CATKDGQPDEQYF. V usage is TRBV24-1 and J usage is TRBJ2-7; no clear D. Per the germline V gene, CDR1 is KGHDR and CDR2 is SFDVKD. V lost 10 bases and J lost 5, with 17 bases in between. The CDR3 totals 13 residues.

The sample holds one count of this clone. The chain links TRBV28 to TRBJ1-2, with TRBD1 matching 8 bases. Germline V gene sequence: CDR1 MDHEN, CDR2 SYDVKM. This CDR3 comprises 14 residues. V gave up 1 base and J gave up 7 bases; unmatched junction bases: 5. As DNA, the CDR3 is TGTGCCAGCAGTTTATCCACACAGGGGGGTGGCTACACCTTC. It codes for CASSLSTQGGGYTF.

The chain is built from TRBV5-6 and TRBJ2-7, with TRBD1 matching 9 bases. Germline lookup yields CDR1 SGHDT and CDR2 YYEEEE. This CDR3 comprises 15 residues. V gave up 1 base and J gave up 2 bases; unmatched junction bases: 4. The DNA of the CDR3 is TGTGCCAGCAGCTTGATAGGGACAGGGACCTACGAGCAGTACTTC. Amino acids: CASSLIGTGTYEQYF. The whole variable domain, filled in from reference TRBV5-6 and TRBJ2-7, reads DAGVTQSPTHLIKTRGQQVTLRCSPKSGHDTVSWYQQALGQGPQFIFQYYEEEERQRGNFPDRFSGHQFPNYSSELNVNALLLGDSALYLCASSLIGTGTYEQYFGPGTRLTVT.

V is TRBV5-4 and J is TRBJ1-2, with D tentatively TRBD1 (6 bases). The V gene lost 0 bases and the J gene lost 8 bases, with 14 bases spanning the gap. Germline values: CDR1 SGHNT, CDR2 YYREEE (reference sequence). This CDR3 is 14 amino acids long. Here the CDR3 reads CASSLAPGVWGYTF. The CDR3 DNA follows: TGTGCCAGCAGCTTGGCCCCAGGGGTATGGGGCTACACCTTC. The whole variable domain, remainder taken from reference TRBV5-4 and TRBJ1-2, is ETGVTQSPTHLIKTRGQQVTLRCSSQSGHNTVSWYQQALGQGPQFIFQYYREEENGRGNFPPRFSGLQFPNYSSELNVNALELDDSALYLCASSLAPGVWGYTFGSGTRLTVV.